Presented here are 18 T cell receptor beta chains from one specimen sequenced in a study of shared clonotypes between healthy human individuals. TCRdb keeps only in-frame clones here, not all; method: immunoSEQ multiplex PCR. The sample consists of approximately 740,000 clones, approximately 79% of them appearing once. Sequenced input: memory CD4+ T cells sorted from blood. Subset indicated: CD45RA-negative fraction. Receptor source: a woman aged 25 to 39 in good health.

The chain links TRBV6-1 to TRBJ2-7; no definite D call. The germline gives CDR1 MNHNS, CDR2 SASEGT. The CDR3 contains 16 residues. V shed 4 bases and J shed 7 bases, with 23 bases lying between them. The CDR3 spells CASSVAGMDLLMEQYF. CDR3 nucleotides: TGTGCCAGCAGTGTGGCAGGCATGGACCTTCTAATGGAGCAGTACTTC.

The CDR3 nucleotides read TGTGCCAGTAGTATAGAAGGGGCTAGCGGGAGGCTATCATCCTACAATGAGCAGTTCTTC. It translates to CASSIEGASGRLSSYNEQFF. The rearrangement uses TRBV19 and TRBJ2-1; 11 positions match TRBD2. The J segment lost 1 base and the V segment lost 0 bases, leaving 11 bases of the junction unmatched. CDR1 and CDR2 from the germline V gene are LNHDA and SQIVND (reference sequence). This CDR3 spans 20 amino acids.

V and J are TRBV7-9 and TRBJ2-1; 7 positions agree with TRBD1. CDR1 is SEHNR and CDR2 is FQNEAQ in the germline V gene (reference sequence). The length of the CDR3 is 13 residues. V shed 2 bases and J 12 bases; nucleotides not matched to a gene: 7. The CDR3 protein is CASSLTSRQGQFF. The CDR3 bases are TGTGCCAGCAGCTTAACGTCCCGACAGGGGCAGTTCTTC. Variable domain in full (rest from reference TRBV7-9 and TRBJ2-1): DTGVSQNPRHKITKRGQNVTFRCDPISEHNRLYWYRQTLGQGPEFLTYFQNEAQLEKSRLLSDRFSAERPKGSFSTLEIQRTEQGDSAMYLCASSLTSRQGQFFGPGTRLTVL.

V gene TRBV28 combines with J gene TRBJ1-5; 7 bases agree with TRBD1. The CDR3 is made up of 15 amino acids. Germline V CDR1 and CDR2: MDHEN, SYDVKM. Trimming took 6 bases from V and 15 from J; bases not matched to a gene: 20. This chain's CDR3 is CASRETGKITPALHF. In DNA, the CDR3 is TGTGCCAGCAGGGAGACAGGGAAGATAACCCCGGCGTTGCATTTT.

The CDR3 here is CASSQGYSGNTIYF. The CDR3 DNA reads TGCGCCAGCAGCCAAGGATACTCTGGAAACACCATATATTTT. The gene calls are TRBV4-1 and TRBJ1-3; D remains unclear. Trimming removed 1 base at V and 0 bases at J, with 4 bases between. Germline V CDR1 and CDR2: MGHRA, YSYEKL. The CDR3 spans 14 residues.

The chain carries TRBV4-1 and TRBJ2-7; 9 bases are shared with TRBD2. The V gene's germline CDR1 is MGHRA and CDR2 YSYEKL. The CDR3 is 15 amino acids. The V gene end was trimmed by 5 bases and the J gene end by 3 bases; junction bases not matched to a gene: 8. The CDR3 DNA follows: TGCGCCAGCAGCTATGCTAGCGGGGACTTCTACGAGCAGTACTTC. Protein: CASSYASGDFYEQYF.

CDR3 region: CASPAPGQVSTEAFF. As DNA, the CDR3 is TGTGCCAGCCCCGCGCCGGGACAGGTGAGCACTGAAGCTTTCTTT. The chain employs TRBV28 and TRBJ1-1; 8 nucleotides line up with TRBD1. With V trimmed by 8 bases and J by 4 bases, 12 bases remained unmatched. Germline CDR1 is MDHEN and CDR2 is SYDVKM. This CDR3 is 15 amino acids long.

As for this clone: A much larger clonotype is one base distant, so this may be a read error. V and J are TRBV28 and TRBJ2-5, with no clear D. With the DNA end fitting TRBJ2-7 better, the J assignment may be wrong. The germline gives CDR1 MDHEN, CDR2 SYDVKM. CDR3 length equals 11 residues. This CDR3 is CASSYNYEQYF. CDR3 in DNA: TGTGCCAGCAGTTACAACTACGAGCAGTACTTC.

The chain carries TRBV5-1 and TRBJ2-7, with D perhaps being TRBD1 or TRBD2 (5 bases each). The germline V gene has CDR1 SGHRS and CDR2 YFSETQ. V lost 5 bases and J lost 3, with 12 bases in between. This CDR3 has 13 residues. CDR3 nucleotide sequence: TGCGCCAGCAGAGAGGGACGGGTCTACGAGCAGTACTTC. It yields the protein CASREGRVYEQYF.

V is TRBV7-9 and J is TRBJ2-3, with TRBD2 matching over 9 bases. Trimming at V came to 5 bases and at J to 0 bases, leaving 6 bases not matched to a gene. Germline assignment: CDR1 SEHNR and CDR2 FQNEAQ (reference sequence). The CDR3 sequence is 16 residues long. This CDR3 is CASSPRTSVSTDTQYF. The CDR3 DNA is TGTGCCAGCAGCCCCCGGACTAGCGTGAGCACAGATACGCAGTATTTT.

The chain uses TRBV19 and TRBJ1-3; D is ambiguous. The CDR3 is made up of 17 amino acids. CDR1 is LNHDA and CDR2 is SQIVND in the germline V gene (reference sequence). Between the trimmed V and J ends, which lost 7 bases and 0 bases, there was a span of 19 bases. CDR3 protein: CASKPGPGRPSGNTIYF. Here the CDR3 DNA reads TGTGCCAGTAAACCGGGCCCTGGCCGCCCCTCTGGAAACACCATATATTTT.

The chain employs TRBV29-1 and TRBJ1-2; D is unresolved. Germline V gene data show CDR1 as SQVTM and CDR2 as ANQGSEA. The CDR3 length is 14 residues. V dropped 2 bases and J dropped 8 bases, with 18 bases sitting between them. The CDR3 DNA is TGCAGCGTTGAAACCCCGGGGTGGGGTAAGGGCTACACCTTC. Encoded protein: CSVETPGWGKGYTF.

The rearrangement joins TRBV7-9 to TRBJ2-2, with D perhaps matching TRBD2 (6 bases). Germline CDR1 SEHNR, CDR2 FQNEAQ (reference sequence). The CDR3 consists of 16 residues. V lost 5 bases and J lost 3, with 16 bases in between. CDR3 sequence (DNA): TGTGCCAGCAGCCCACTGGGCGGGATGGACACCGGGGAGCTGTTTTTT. It encodes CASSPLGGMDTGELFF.

The chain carries TRBV27 and TRBJ2-7; unclear D gene. Trimming left V 4 bases short and J 2 bases short, with 6 bases between. Germline CDR1 MNHEY, CDR2 SMNVEV (reference sequence). The CDR3 loop spans 12 amino acids. The CDR3 reads CASSYIPYEQYF. The CDR3 bases are TGTGCCAGCAGTTACATCCCCTACGAGCAGTACTTC.

The gene calls are TRBV16 and TRBJ2-2, with D maybe TRBD1 (6 bases). Germline V gene data show CDR1 as KGHSY and CDR2 as FQNENV. This CDR3 has 15 residues. The ends were cut back, 3 bases at V and 5 bases at J, with 13 bases in the middle. For the CDR3, the DNA is TGTGCCAGCAGCCAGAACAGGGTCTCGACCGGGGAGCTGTTTTTT. Translation gives CASSQNRVSTGELFF.

This chain links TRBV19 with TRBJ1-2; D is uncertain. CDR1 and CDR2 from the germline V gene are LNHDA and SQIVND (reference sequence). The V and J ends lost 5 bases and 8 bases respectively, with 15 bases between them. This CDR3 is 13 amino acids long. CDR3 sequence: CASSPDREWGYTF. CDR3 nucleotide sequence: TGTGCCAGTAGTCCAGACCGGGAGTGGGGCTACACCTTC.

This sequence joins TRBV2 and TRBJ1-2, with a weak D call TRBD1 (5 bases). CDR3 length: 13 amino acids. Germline lookup yields CDR1 SNHLY and CDR2 FYNNEI. Trimming removed 4 bases from V and 5 bases from J, with 11 bases in between. CDR3: CASSGDSEYGYTF. The CDR3 DNA reads TGTGCCAGCAGTGGCGACAGTGAATATGGCTACACCTTC. Looking up the rest from reference TRBV2 and TRBJ1-2 gives the full variable domain: EPEVTQTPSHQVTQMGQEVILRCVPISNHLYFYWYRQILGQKVEFLVSFYNNEISEKSEIFDDQFSVERPDGSNFTLKIRSTKLEDSAMYFCASSGDSEYGYTFGSGTRLTVV.

The chain carries TRBV6-5 and TRBJ1-3; D not certain. From germline, CDR1 is MNHEY and CDR2 SVGAGI. The CDR3 is 14 amino acids. Trimming took off 6 bases at V and 0 bases at J, with 9 bases between the two ends. DNA for the CDR3: TGTGCCAGCAGCCCCCACTCCTCTGGAAACACCATATATTTT. Its protein product is CASSPHSSGNTIYF.